The clone carrying this T cell receptor (beta chain) was seen a handful of times. PCR was performed using 60 Vbeta and 13 Jbeta primers. Clones were sequenced by immunoSEQ multiplex PCR, and TCRdb holds only the in-frame ones, with some missing. The table shows under 100,000 clones, with around three quarters occurring only once. Germline CDR1 reads LGHNT; CDR2 reads FRNRAP. The CDR3 runs 16 residues. The trim removed 3 bases at V and 8 bases at J, leaving 9 bases unmatched. The data derive from a study of cytomegalovirus exposure and HLA in healthy donors. The sample taken for sequencing was PBMCs. The chain joins TRBV12-5 to TRBJ2-1; 11 bases are shared with TRBD2. The clonotype comes from a human donor in good health. The CDR3 DNA sequence: TGTGCTAGTGGTTTCCTTAGCGGGAGGGCCCTGGATGAGCAGTTCTTC. Amino acid sequence: CASGFLSGRALDEQFF.